Listed here are 24 T cell receptor beta chains from one sample, sequenced in a study of shared clonotypes between healthy human individuals (TCRdb year 2020). To prepare the library, the immunoSEQ multiplex PCR assay was applied. TCRdb provides this immuneACCESS table in a form limited to in-frame rearrangements. Some clones are lacking; in checked studies, under half of them reflect an unresolved V gene, and why the rest are absent is not known. The sample table holds fewer than 2.5 million clones, of which over 85% were seen once. 0.35% to 0.45% of the sample rests with the top ten. The material sequenced was naive CD4+ T cells from PBMCs. The cell subset or site label, read with the paper, signifies: CD45RA+ positively selected. These receptors were obtained from a man between 18 and 29 years old in good health. Some clones in this sample may be carry-over from other donors' samples.

The chain carries TRBV15 and TRBJ1-5, with 8 bases aligning to TRBD1. The length of the CDR3 is 16 residues. Germline CDR1 reads LNHNV; CDR2 reads YYDKDF (reference sequence). V dropped 2 bases and J dropped 3; count of bases not matched to a gene: 6. CDR3 coding DNA: TGTGCCACCAGCAGATCTCAGGGACAGGTCAATCAGCCCCAGCATTTT. Protein: CATSRSQGQVNQPQHF.

The DNA of the CDR3 is TGTGCCAGCAGTGCCTCCTGGATGTCCCTCTCTGGAAACACCATATATTTT. Translated, it gives CASSASWMSLSGNTIYF. The rearrangement joins TRBV2 to TRBJ1-3; D gene uncertain. The germline V and J ends were trimmed by 4 bases and 0 bases, with 16 bases remaining between them. The CDR3 has 17 residues. Germline lookup yields CDR1 SNHLY and CDR2 FYNNEI.

This clone is a singleton in its sample. The J gene is TRBJ1-2, the V gene TRBV18; D perhaps matches TRBD1 (6 bases). CDR3 size: 14 residues. Germline assignment: CDR1 KGHSH and CDR2 LQKENI. V was pared by 3 bases and J by 8 bases, with 16 bases between. The DNA of the CDR3 is TGTGCCAGCTCACCCAACTGGGGGGCGAAAGGCTACACCTTC. Translating it yields CASSPNWGAKGYTF.

The chain employs TRBV7-7 and TRBJ2-1, with TRBD2 matching over 7 bases. The CDR3 has 16 amino acids. J gave up 0 bases and V 5 bases, and 7 bases lay outside the gene matches. The V gene's germline CDR1 is SSHAT and CDR2 FNYEAQ (reference sequence). This CDR3 is CASSDLGRGSYNEQFF. The CDR3 coding sequence is TGTGCCAGCAGCGACCTGGGGAGGGGCTCCTACAATGAGCAGTTCTTC.

The J gene is TRBJ1-4, the V gene TRBV28; D is unclear. CDR1 is MDHEN, CDR2 SYDVKM, per germline. Trimming left V 3 bases short and J 4 bases short, with 15 bases between. CDR3 length: 16 amino acids. The CDR3 loop is CASSFIGADRNEKLFF. The CDR3, as DNA: TGTGCCAGCAGTTTTATTGGAGCAGACCGTAATGAAAAACTGTTTTTT.

This chain links TRBV28 with TRBJ1-2; D remains unclear. This CDR3 region has 9 residues. The V gene's germline CDR1 is MDHEN and CDR2 SYDVKM. CDR3 loop: CNETYGYTF. The CDR3 region has the DNA TGTAACGAAACTTATGGCTACACCTTC.

This clone turned up a few times. V and J are TRBV30 and TRBJ1-4; D is undetermined. CDR1 is GTSNPN and CDR2 is SVGIG in the germline V gene (reference sequence). V gave up 5 bases and J gave up 8 bases, with 15 bases separating them. This CDR3 contains 13 residues. CDR3 protein: CAWGTRYNEKLFF. In DNA, the CDR3 is TGTGCCTGGGGTACACGGTATAACGAAAAACTGTTTTTT.

The chain employs TRBV28 and TRBJ2-5; D may be TRBD1 (5 bases). CDR3 length: 15 residues. The V end was cut by 5 bases, the J end by 2 bases, with 15 bases between. Germline lookup yields CDR1 MDHEN and CDR2 SYDVKM. CDR3 amino acids: CASSPPGHPQETQYF. Written as DNA, the CDR3 is TGTGCCAGCAGTCCCCCAGGACACCCTCAAGAGACCCAGTACTTC.

V is TRBV11-2 and J is TRBJ1-4; TRBD1 might be the D (5 bases). Germline loops: CDR1 SGHAT, CDR2 FQNNGV. V was shortened by 5 bases and J by 8 bases, with 15 bases between the two germline ends. The CDR3 is 14 amino acids. The CDR3 reads CASSPGREGEKLFF. The CDR3 nucleotides read TGTGCCAGCAGCCCGGGGAGGGAGGGGGAAAAACTGTTTTTT.

The rearrangement joins TRBV28 to TRBJ1-1; 8 nucleotides line up with TRBD1. The CDR3 has 16 amino acids. Germline lookup yields CDR1 MDHEN and CDR2 SYDVKM. With 5 bases clipped from V and 0 bases from J, the junction kept 8 bases outside the gene matches. The CDR3 region is CASSLRTGTLNTEAFF. The DNA of the CDR3 is TGTGCCAGCAGTCTTAGGACAGGGACCTTGAACACTGAAGCTTTCTTT.

Note on this clone: The sample has other DNA sequences that encode this CDR3 too. The chain joins TRBV28 to TRBJ1-2, with 9 bases that match TRBD1. Germline V lookup: CDR1 MDHEN, CDR2 SYDVKM. Losses at the gene ends were 2 bases for V and 5 bases for J; bases not matched to a gene: 3. The CDR3 consists of 14 residues. Here the CDR3 reads CASSLGTGSYGYTF. The CDR3 nucleotides are TGTGCCAGCAGTTTAGGGACAGGGTCATATGGCTACACCTTC.

The genes are TRBV4-3 and TRBJ2-3, with D perhaps TRBD2 (6 bases). The CDR3 totals 15 residues. Trimming shortened V by 0 bases and J by 5 bases, and 12 bases separated the two germline ends. CDR1 LGHNA and CDR2 YSLEER come from the germline V gene. The CDR3, as DNA: TGCGCCAGCAGCCAAGATGGAGGGCCGGGAGATACGCAGTATTTT. Its protein product is CASSQDGGPGDTQYF.

The table lists this clone with a few counts. The chain employs TRBV4-2 and TRBJ1-1, with 7 bases aligning to TRBD1. Trimming took 6 bases from V and 0 from J; bases not matched to a gene: 4. The CDR3 is 14 amino acids. The germline V gene has CDR1 LGHNA and CDR2 YNFKEQ. CDR3 sequence (DNA): TGTGCCAGCAGTACCGGGACAGTGAACACTGAAGCTTTCTTT. This codes for CASSTGTVNTEAFF.

The V gene is TRBV29-1, the J gene TRBJ2-2, with TRBD2 matching 11 bases. The V and J ends lost 6 bases and 5 bases, in that order; junction bases with no gene match: 23. The germline CDR1 and CDR2 sequences are SQVTM and ANQGSEA. The length of the CDR3 is 20 residues. For the CDR3, the DNA is TGCAGCGTAGGGACACCTCATCGACTAGCGGGATCCGATATAACCGGGGAGCTGTTTTTT. This gives the protein CSVGTPHRLAGSDITGELFF.

The rearrangement uses TRBV28 and TRBJ1-1, with D hard to call. Trimming shortened V by 9 bases and J by 6 bases, and 14 bases separated the two germline ends. Germline V gene sequence: CDR1 MDHEN, CDR2 SYDVKM. This CDR3 has 12 amino acids. The CDR3 sequence: CASIKPGSEAFF. CDR3 nucleotide sequence: TGTGCCAGTATAAAACCGGGCTCTGAAGCTTTCTTT.

DNA for the CDR3: TGTGCCAGCAGCGAACTAGCGCCGGGGCAATACGAGCAGTACTTC. It translates to CASSELAPGQYEQYF. J is TRBJ2-7 and V is TRBV27, with 7 nucleotides matching TRBD2. V lost 6 bases, J lost 4 bases, and 12 bases stayed unmatched. Germline CDR1 reads MNHEY; CDR2 reads SMNVEV (reference sequence). The CDR3 loop spans 15 amino acids.

The chain carries TRBV28 and TRBJ1-2; no definite D call. The CDR3 extends over 15 amino acids. The germline V and J ends were trimmed by 9 bases and 2 bases, with 19 bases remaining between them. Germline-derived CDR1 and CDR2 are MDHEN and SYDVKM. The CDR3 region is CASSSMARANYGYTF. DNA of the CDR3: TGTGCCAGTAGTAGCATGGCCCGGGCAAACTATGGCTACACCTTC.

CDR3 sequence reads: CASSQDQERGKNIQYF. The DNA for the CDR3 is TGTGCCAGCAGCCAAGATCAAGAACGGGGCAAAAACATTCAGTACTTC. This chain links TRBV5-4 with TRBJ2-4, with a tentative D call TRBD2 (5 bases). Germline CDR1 and CDR2: SGHNT and YYREEE (reference sequence). V dropped 4 bases and J dropped 3 bases, with 17 bases sitting between them. This CDR3 spans 16 amino acids.

The count of this clone is one. The chain combines TRBV19 with TRBJ1-2, with 9 bases that match TRBD1. The germline CDR1 and CDR2 sequences are LNHDA and SQIVND (reference sequence). The CDR3 has 16 amino acids. V trimming: 4 bases; J trimming: 5 bases; junction bases outside the gene matches: 11. The CDR3 here is CASSTPLQGARYGYTF. The CDR3 DNA reads as TGTGCCAGTAGTACACCCTTACAGGGGGCGAGGTATGGCTACACCTTC. The variable domain in full, with the rest retrieved from reference TRBV19 and TRBJ1-2, is DGGITQSPKYLFRKEGQNVTLSCEQNLNHDAMYWYRQDPGQGLRLIYYSQIVNDFQKGDIAEGYSVSREKKESFPLTVTSAQKNPTAFYLCASSTPLQGARYGYTFGSGTRLTVV.

The chain employs TRBV2 and TRBJ1-2, with TRBD1 matching 9 bases. V lost 6 bases, J lost 3 bases, and 2 bases stayed unmatched. The CDR3 is 13 residues long. In germline, CDR1 is SNHLY, CDR2 FYNNEI. The CDR3 DNA reads as TGTGCCAGCAGGGACAGGGGAGACTATGGCTACACCTTC. Its translation is CASRDRGDYGYTF. Combining the CDR3 with reference TRBV2 and TRBJ1-2 gives the whole variable domain EPEVTQTPSHQVTQMGQEVILRCVPISNHLYFYWYRQILGQKVEFLVSFYNNEISEKSEIFDDQFSVERPDGSNFTLKIRSTKLEDSAMYFCASRDRGDYGYTFGSGTRLTVV.

The chain couples TRBV6-6 to TRBJ1-1; no firm D call. Germline CDR1 MNHNY, CDR2 SVGAGI (reference sequence). The CDR3 length is 12 residues. Trimming cost V 5 bases and J 10 bases, with 14 bases left between them. The CDR3 spells CASSPAGRVAFF. CDR3 sequence (DNA): TGTGCCAGCAGTCCGGCGGGGAGGGTAGCTTTCTTT.

This chain uses TRBV5-1 with TRBJ2-7; maybe TRBD1 (5 bases). V was shortened by 6 bases and J by 1 base, with 11 bases between the two germline ends. Germline V gene lookup returns CDR1 SGHRS and CDR2 YFSETQ. The CDR3 extends over 13 amino acids. The CDR3 DNA reads as TGCGCCAGCATTTCGACAGAGTCCTACGAGCAGTACTTC. Amino acid sequence: CASISTESYEQYF.

The V and J genes are TRBV5-6 and TRBJ1-1; 8 bases are a match to TRBD1. Trimming cost V 2 bases and J 1 base; bases outside gene matches: 1. Germline V gene data show CDR1 as SGHDT and CDR2 as YYEEEE. This CDR3 spans 14 amino acids. This CDR3 reads CASSLDRGNTEAFF. CDR3 bases: TGTGCCAGCAGCTTAGACAGGGGGAACACTGAAGCTTTCTTT.

The J gene is TRBJ2-7, the V gene TRBV6-5; the D gene is possibly TRBD2 (6 bases). CDR3 size: 15 residues. From germline, CDR1 is MNHEY and CDR2 SVGAGI. Trimming pared 0 bases from V and 4 bases from J, leaving 13 bases between. Here the CDR3 reads CASSYSRGGEYEQYF. The CDR3 DNA reads as TGTGCCAGCAGTTACTCGCGAGGCGGGGAATACGAGCAGTACTTC.